This T cell receptor beta chain was retrieved from a study of spatial heterogeneity in lung cancer. In the study overall: Across tumor regions, counts of TCR transcripts showed a strong correlation with a T cell module score derived from matched bulk RNA-seq.

Every individual TCR cDNA molecule carried its own unique molecular identifier, which allowed correction of PCR and sequencing errors. MiXCR, applied by TCRdb to the 5' RACE reads, yields one record per CDR3 protein. Of about 30,000 distinct CDR3 sequences listed, roughly 7.4% are singletons. The time point: sample taken at primary tumor resection. Whole RNA from tumor, nontumor lung or frozen PBMC was sequenced unsorted. This clonotype occurred a few times. What it binds is not known. Study-level results: Numbers of ubiquitous and regional expanded TCRs tracked ubiquitous and regional nonsynonymous mutation counts, respectively. For expanded intratumoral alpha and beta TCRs, counts tracked tumor mutation counts.

The CDR3 contains 16 residues. V gave up 3 bases and J gave up 2 bases; unmatched junction bases: 10. Germline CDR1 and CDR2: SGHAT and FQNNGV. The source was lung tumor tissue, collected at surgery. The receptor was isolated from a male donor with early-stage non-small cell lung cancer. The chain uses TRBV11-2 and TRBJ2-7, with TRBD2 matching over 7 bases. The CDR3 nucleotides read TGTGCCAGCAGCTTGGGGGGGTCCCAAGGGGCCTACGAGCAGTACTTC. Amino acid sequence: CASSLGGSQGAYEQYF.